This T cell receptor beta chain was recovered during a study of T-cell memory formation after mild COVID-19. On this clonotype itself: Its antigen is still unknown.

TCRdb redid the calling of the 5' RACE reads with MiXCR, one entry per CDR3 protein. The sample consists of around 180,000 distinct CDR3 sequences, 15% to 20% of them appearing once. Germline V lookup: CDR1 SGHRS, CDR2 YFSETQ. The CDR3 sequence is 15 residues long. Trimming removed 5 bases from V and 8 bases from J; junction bases left unmatched: 8. Regarding the study as a whole: Some clones that responded were present in memory (sampled pre-infection), which suggests cross-reactive memory joined.

The gene calls are TRBV5-1 and TRBJ2-1; 12 positions match TRBD2. The TCR comes from an adult woman who had mild COVID-19 (a few samples of this study predate the infection). Cell type and time point are not known. Input material: PBMCs or a T cell subset sorted from them (not recorded which). CDR3 sequence (DNA): TGCGCCAGCAGGAAGGAGCTAGCGGGGGGGGATGAGCAGTTCTTC. It is translated as CASRKELAGGDEQFF. Full variable domain (outside the CDR3, taken from reference TRBV5-1 and TRBJ2-1): KAGVTQTPRYLIKTRGQQVTLSCSPISGHRSVSWYQQTPGQGLQFLFEYFSETQRNKGNFPGRFSGRQFSNSRSEMNVSTLELGDSALYLCASRKELAGGDEQFFGPGTRLTVL.